Shown below are 9 T cell receptor beta chains from a single sample sequenced in a study of post-analysis software for immune sequencing data. Sequencing libraries made from TCR beta cDNA carried unique molecular identifiers. TCRdb re-analysed the PCR reads in MiXCR, keeping a single row per CDR3 protein. The sample holds 450,000 to 650,000 distinct CDR3 sequences; about 44% are singletons and the top ten take around 1.7%. No antigen has been assigned to these receptors. Study-wide points: TRBV5-6, TRBV5-1 and TRBV20-1 were among a few TRBV segments more frequent in patients than controls.

Material for sequencing was blood. These receptors were collected from a girl aged 5-17 years with multiple sclerosis.

This sequence joins TRBV10-3 and TRBJ2-6; D possibly matches TRBD1 or TRBD2 (5 bases each). Germline-derived CDR1 and CDR2 are ENHRY and SYGVKD. V shed 0 bases and J shed 2 bases, with 5 bases lying between them. This CDR3 contains 15 residues. CDR3 loop: CAISESGAGANVLTF. The CDR3 bases are TGTGCCATCAGTGAGTCGGGGGCTGGGGCCAACGTCCTGACTTTC.

This chain links TRBV4-1 with TRBJ1-2; D is ambiguous. V shed 6 bases and J shed 2 bases, with 7 bases lying between them. Germline V lookup: CDR1 MGHRA, CDR2 YSYEKL. This CDR3 is 12 amino acids long. CDR3: CASSRENYGYTF. CDR3 nucleotides: TGCGCCAGCAGTAGGGAAAACTATGGCTACACCTTC.

This clonotype has more than one count but fewer than ten. The V and J genes are TRBV10-3 and TRBJ1-5; weak D call: TRBD1 (5 bases). Germline CDR1 ENHRY, CDR2 SYGVKD. This CDR3 spans 13 amino acids. V dropped 7 bases and J dropped 4 bases, with 11 bases sitting between them. CDR3 protein: CAITPTVNQPQHF. CDR3 nucleotide sequence: TGTGCCATCACCCCGACAGTTAATCAGCCCCAGCATTTT.

V usage is TRBV20-1 and J usage is TRBJ1-2, with a possible D match to TRBD1 (5 bases). The CDR3 contains 14 residues. Germline-derived CDR1 and CDR2 are DFQATT and SNEGSKA (reference sequence). The V end was cut by 3 bases, the J end by 3 bases, with 14 bases between. This CDR3 reads CSASLYQGDYGYTF. Here the CDR3 DNA reads TGCAGTGCTAGTCTCTACCAGGGTGACTATGGCTACACCTTC.

As regards this clonotype: A much larger clone differs from this one at a single base, so this may be a read error. The rearrangement uses TRBV20-1 and TRBJ2-3, with a tentative D call TRBD2 (6 bases). The CDR3 loop spans 16 amino acids. V lost 6 bases and J 4 bases, leaving 23 bases between the germline ends. Germline CDR1 is DFQATT and CDR2 is SNEGSKA (reference sequence). The CDR3 DNA reads TGCAGTGCCTTGGAAGGGACTCCAGATATCGCAGATACGCAGTATTTT. This codes for CSALEGTPDIADTQYF.

This clonotype has only a few counts. The J gene is TRBJ2-5, the V gene TRBV5-1; TRBD1 matches 7 bases. The V gene's germline CDR1 is SGHRS and CDR2 YFSETQ. V was clipped by 5 bases and J by 0 bases; unmatched bases: 16. The CDR3 extends over 18 amino acids. CDR3 coding DNA: TGCGCCAGCAGACTATTCACAGGGGCTTCCCCCAACCAAGAGACCCAGTACTTC. Translated: CASRLFTGASPNQETQYF.

In this sample, this clonotype turned up a few times. This chain uses TRBV5-1 with TRBJ2-7; tentative D call: TRBD2 (5 bases). Trimming stripped 0 bases from V and 2 bases from J, with 9 bases between. The CDR3 totals 14 residues. In germline, CDR1 is SGHRS, CDR2 YFSETQ. CDR3 DNA sequence: TGCGCCAGCAGCTTGGAGTGGGGAGCCTACGAGCAGTACTTC. This translates into CASSLEWGAYEQYF.

With respect to this clonotype: The final CDR3 position lacks the conserved phenylalanine or tryptophan, pointing to a likely read error. The rearrangement links TRBV29-1 to TRBJ2-6, with no clear D. This CDR3 contains 14 residues. The germline V gene encodes CDR1 SQVTM and CDR2 ANQGSEA. V was pared by 6 bases and J by 1 base, with 10 bases between. CDR3 loop: CSVPGESGANVLTC. For the CDR3, the DNA is TGCAGCGTACCAGGAGAATCTGGGGCCAACGTCCTGACTTGC.

This clonotype has just a few counts. This chain uses TRBV5-1 with TRBJ2-1; no firm D call. This CDR3 has 13 residues. V lost 0 bases to trimming and J lost 7 bases, with 8 bases between them. Germline lookup yields CDR1 SGHRS and CDR2 YFSETQ. As DNA, the CDR3 is TGCGCCAGCAGCTTGGAATATGGGAATGAGCAGTTCTTC. Encoded protein: CASSLEYGNEQFF.